This T cell receptor beta chain came from a study of blood T cell repertoires in COVID-19. The wider study: The samples span acute and convalescent COVID-19 from the United States, Italy and Spain. Sources were T cells, B-cell-depleted T cells, or PBMCs; the material itself was cDNA or gDNA.

Authors' processing steps: Cell counts per sample came from amplifying reference gene primers. Assay: immunoSEQ multiplex PCR; the TCRdb copy retains only in-frame clones and omits some. Clone size and the V and J calls come from that table; the DNA yielded D and trimming. The sample has about 140,000 clones; approximately 87% are singletons. The CDR3 spans 15 residues. Trimming removed 6 bases at V and 0 bases at J, with 15 bases between. Germline loops: CDR1 SNHLY, CDR2 FYNNEI. This TCR derives from a man aged 45-60 years who had recovered from COVID-19. V is TRBV2 and J is TRBJ2-7, with a possible D match to TRBD1 (7 bases). Sequencing input: peripheral blood. The CDR3 sequence is CASRRGTANSYEQYF. The CDR3 bases are TGTGCCAGCAGGCGCGGGACAGCAAACTCCTACGAGCAGTACTTC.